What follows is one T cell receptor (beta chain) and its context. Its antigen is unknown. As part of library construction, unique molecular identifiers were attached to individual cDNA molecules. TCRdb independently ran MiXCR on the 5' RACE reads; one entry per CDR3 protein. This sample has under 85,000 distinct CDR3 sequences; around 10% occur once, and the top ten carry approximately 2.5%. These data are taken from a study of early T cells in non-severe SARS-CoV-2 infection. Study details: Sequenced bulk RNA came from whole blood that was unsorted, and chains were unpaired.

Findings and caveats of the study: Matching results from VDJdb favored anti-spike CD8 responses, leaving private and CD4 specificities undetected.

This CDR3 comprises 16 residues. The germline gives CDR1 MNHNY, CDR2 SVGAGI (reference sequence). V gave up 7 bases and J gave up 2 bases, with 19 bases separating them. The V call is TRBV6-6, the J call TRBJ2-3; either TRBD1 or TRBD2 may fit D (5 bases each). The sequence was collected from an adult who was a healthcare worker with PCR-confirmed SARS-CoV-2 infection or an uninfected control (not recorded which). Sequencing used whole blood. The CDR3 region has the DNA TGTGCCAGCACTCCTTCCCGGGGCGCCTACACAGATACGCAGTATTTT. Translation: CASTPSRGAYTDTQYF.